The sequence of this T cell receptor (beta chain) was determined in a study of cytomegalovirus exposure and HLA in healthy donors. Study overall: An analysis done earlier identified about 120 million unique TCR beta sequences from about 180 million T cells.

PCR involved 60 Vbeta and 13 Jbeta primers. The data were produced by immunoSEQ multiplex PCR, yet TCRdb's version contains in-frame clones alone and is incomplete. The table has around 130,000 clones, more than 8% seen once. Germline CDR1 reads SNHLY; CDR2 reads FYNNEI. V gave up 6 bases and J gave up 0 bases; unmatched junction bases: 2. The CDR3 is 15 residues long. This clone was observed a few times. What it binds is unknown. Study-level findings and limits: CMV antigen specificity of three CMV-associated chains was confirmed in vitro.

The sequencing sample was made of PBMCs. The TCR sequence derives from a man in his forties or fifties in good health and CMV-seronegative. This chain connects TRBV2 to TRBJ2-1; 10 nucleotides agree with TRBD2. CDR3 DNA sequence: TGTGCCAGCAGAGCTAGCGGGGGCTCCTACAATGAGCAGTTCTTC. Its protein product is CASRASGGSYNEQFF.